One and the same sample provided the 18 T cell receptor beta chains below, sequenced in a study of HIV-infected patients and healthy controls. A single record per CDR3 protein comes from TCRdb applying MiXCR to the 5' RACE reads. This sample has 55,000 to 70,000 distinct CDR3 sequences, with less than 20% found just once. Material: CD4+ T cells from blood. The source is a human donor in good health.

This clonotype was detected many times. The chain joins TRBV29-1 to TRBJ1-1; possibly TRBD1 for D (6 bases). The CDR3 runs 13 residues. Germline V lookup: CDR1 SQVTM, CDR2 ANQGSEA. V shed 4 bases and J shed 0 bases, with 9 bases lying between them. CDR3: CSVAGQMNTEAFF. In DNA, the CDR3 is TGCAGCGTTGCAGGACAGATGAACACTGAAGCTTTCTTT. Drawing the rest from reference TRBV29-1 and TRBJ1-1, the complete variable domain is SAVISQKPSRDICQRGTSLTIQCQVDSQVTMMFWYRQQPGQSLTLIATANQGSEATYESGFVIDKFPISRPNLTFSTLTVSNMSPEDSSIYLCSVAGQMNTEAFFGQGTRLTVV.

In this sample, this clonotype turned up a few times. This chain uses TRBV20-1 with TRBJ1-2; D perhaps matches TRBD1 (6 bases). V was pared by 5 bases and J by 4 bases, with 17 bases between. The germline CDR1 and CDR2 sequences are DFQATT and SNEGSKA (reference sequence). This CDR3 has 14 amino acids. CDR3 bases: TGCAGTGCTGACAAACAGGGAAGATTCTATGGCTACACCTTC. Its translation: CSADKQGRFYGYTF.

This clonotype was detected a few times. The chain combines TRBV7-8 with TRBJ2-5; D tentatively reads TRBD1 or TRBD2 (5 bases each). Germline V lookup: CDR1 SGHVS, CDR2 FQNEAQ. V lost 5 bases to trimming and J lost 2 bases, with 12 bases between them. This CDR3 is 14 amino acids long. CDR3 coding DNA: TGTGCCAGCAGCCCGGGGCCTACTCAAGAGACCCAGTACTTC. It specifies CASSPGPTQETQYF. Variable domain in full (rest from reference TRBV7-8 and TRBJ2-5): GAGVSQSPRYKVAKRGQDVALRCDPISGHVSLFWYQQALGQGPEFLTYFQNEAQLDKSGLPSDRFFAERPEGSVSTLKIQRTQQEDSAVYLCASSPGPTQETQYFGPGTRLLVL.

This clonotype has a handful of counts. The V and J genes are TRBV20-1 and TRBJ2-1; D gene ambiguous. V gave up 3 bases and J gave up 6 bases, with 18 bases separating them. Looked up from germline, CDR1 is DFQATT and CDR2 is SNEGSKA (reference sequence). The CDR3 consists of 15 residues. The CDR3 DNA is TGCAGTGCTAGGAAAATACGGGCTTCGGCCAATGAGCAGTTCTTC. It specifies CSARKIRASANEQFF.

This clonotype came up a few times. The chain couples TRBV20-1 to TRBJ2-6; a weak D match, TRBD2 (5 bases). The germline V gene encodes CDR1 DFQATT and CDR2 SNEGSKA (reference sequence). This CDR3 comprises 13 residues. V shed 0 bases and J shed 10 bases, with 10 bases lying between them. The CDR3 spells CSARDGLTNVLTF. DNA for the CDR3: TGCAGTGCTAGAGATGGACTTACAAACGTCCTGACTTTC.

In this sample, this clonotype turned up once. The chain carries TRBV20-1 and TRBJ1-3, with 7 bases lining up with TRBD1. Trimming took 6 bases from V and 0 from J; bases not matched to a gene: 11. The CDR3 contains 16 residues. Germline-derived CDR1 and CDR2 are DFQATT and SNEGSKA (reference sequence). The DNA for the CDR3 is TGCAGTGCGCCAAGCGCGACAGGGAGCTCTGGAAACACCATATATTTT. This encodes CSAPSATGSSGNTIYF.

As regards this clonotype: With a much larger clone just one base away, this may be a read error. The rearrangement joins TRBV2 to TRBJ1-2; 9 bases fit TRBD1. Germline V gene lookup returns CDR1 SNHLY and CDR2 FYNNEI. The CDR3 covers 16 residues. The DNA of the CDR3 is TGTGCCAGCAGTGAAGCCCCCGGGACAGGGAAATATGGCTACAACTTC. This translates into CASSEAPGTGKYGYNF.

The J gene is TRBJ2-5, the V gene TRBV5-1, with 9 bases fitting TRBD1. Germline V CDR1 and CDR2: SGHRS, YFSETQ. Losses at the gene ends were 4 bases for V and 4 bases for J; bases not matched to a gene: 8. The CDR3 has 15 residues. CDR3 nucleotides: TGCGCCAGCAGCGTCGTCGGACAGGGGTTAGAGACCCAGTACTTC. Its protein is CASSVVGQGLETQYF.

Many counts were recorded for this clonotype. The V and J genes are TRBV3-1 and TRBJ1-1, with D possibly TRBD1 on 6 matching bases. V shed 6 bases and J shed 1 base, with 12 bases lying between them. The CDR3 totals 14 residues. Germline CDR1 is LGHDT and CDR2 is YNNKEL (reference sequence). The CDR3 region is CASSRGHPNTEAFF. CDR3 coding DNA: TGTGCCAGCAGTCGGGGACACCCGAACACTGAAGCTTTCTTT.

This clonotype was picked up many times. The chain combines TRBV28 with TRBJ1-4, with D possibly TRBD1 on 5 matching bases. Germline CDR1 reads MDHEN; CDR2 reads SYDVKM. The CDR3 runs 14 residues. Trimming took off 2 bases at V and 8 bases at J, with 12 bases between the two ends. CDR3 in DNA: TGTGCCAGCAGTTTACGGCAGGGAGGCGAAAAACTGTTTTTT. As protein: CASSLRQGGEKLFF.

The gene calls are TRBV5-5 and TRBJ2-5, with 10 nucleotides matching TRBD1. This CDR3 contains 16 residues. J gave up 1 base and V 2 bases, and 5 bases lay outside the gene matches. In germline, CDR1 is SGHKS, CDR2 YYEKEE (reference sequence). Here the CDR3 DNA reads TGTGCCAGCAGCTTAGGTGGGACAGGGGCCCAAGAGACCCAGTACTTC. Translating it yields CASSLGGTGAQETQYF.

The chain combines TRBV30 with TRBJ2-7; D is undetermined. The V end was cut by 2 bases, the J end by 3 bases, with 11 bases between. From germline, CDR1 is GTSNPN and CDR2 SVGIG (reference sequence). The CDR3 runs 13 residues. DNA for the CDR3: TGTGCCTGGAGTTTCGGACGAGACTACGAGCAGTACTTC. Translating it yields CAWSFGRDYEQYF.

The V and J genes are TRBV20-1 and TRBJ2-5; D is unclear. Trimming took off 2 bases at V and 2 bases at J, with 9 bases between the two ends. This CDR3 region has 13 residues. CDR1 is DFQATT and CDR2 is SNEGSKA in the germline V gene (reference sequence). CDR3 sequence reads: CSARRIPQETQYF. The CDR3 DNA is TGCAGTGCTAGAAGGATTCCTCAAGAGACCCAGTACTTC.

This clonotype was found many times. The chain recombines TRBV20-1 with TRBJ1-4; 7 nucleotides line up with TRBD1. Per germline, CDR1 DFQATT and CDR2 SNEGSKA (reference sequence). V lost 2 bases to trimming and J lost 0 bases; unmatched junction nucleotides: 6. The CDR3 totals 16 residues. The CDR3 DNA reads TGCAGTGCTAGAAATCCAGGGACAGCAACTAATGAAAAACTGTTTTTT. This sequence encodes CSARNPGTATNEKLFF.

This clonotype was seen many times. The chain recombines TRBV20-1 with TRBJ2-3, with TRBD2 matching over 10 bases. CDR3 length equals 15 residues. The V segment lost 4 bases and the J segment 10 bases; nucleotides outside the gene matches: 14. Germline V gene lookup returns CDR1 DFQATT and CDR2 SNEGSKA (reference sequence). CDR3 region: CSAKRLAGPPRAQYF. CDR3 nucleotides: TGCAGTGCTAAACGACTAGCGGGCCCTCCACGGGCGCAGTATTTT.

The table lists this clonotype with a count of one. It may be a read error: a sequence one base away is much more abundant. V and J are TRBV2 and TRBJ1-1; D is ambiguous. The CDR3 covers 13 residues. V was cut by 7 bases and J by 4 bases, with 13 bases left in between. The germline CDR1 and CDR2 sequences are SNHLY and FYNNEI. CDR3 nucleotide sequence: TGTGCCAGCATTGTGGCCGCATCCACTGAAGCTTTCTTT. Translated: CASIVAASTEAFF.

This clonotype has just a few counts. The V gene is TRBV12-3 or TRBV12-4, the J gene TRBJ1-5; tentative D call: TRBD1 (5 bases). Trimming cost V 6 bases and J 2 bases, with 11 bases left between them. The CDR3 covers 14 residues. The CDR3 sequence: CASRPGQGNQPQHF. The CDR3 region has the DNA TGTGCCAGCAGGCCAGGACAAGGCAATCAGCCCCAGCATTTT.

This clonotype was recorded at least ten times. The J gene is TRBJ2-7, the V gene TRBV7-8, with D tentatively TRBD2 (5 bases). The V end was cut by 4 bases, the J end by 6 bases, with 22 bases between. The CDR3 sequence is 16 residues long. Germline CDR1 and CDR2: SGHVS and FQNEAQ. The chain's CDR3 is CASSSASPGIPGEQYF. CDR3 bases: TGTGCCAGCAGCTCCGCTTCGCCCGGGATACCTGGCGAGCAGTACTTC.